Listed below are T cell receptor beta chains from one sample, sequenced in a study of T cell responses to AZD1222 COVID-19 vaccine. Assay used: immunoSEQ multiplex PCR; TCRdb lists only in-frame clones, some missing. The repertoire holds 100,000 or so clones, with 90% to 95% as singletons. Sequences were derived from peripheral blood, sampled 28 days after the second AZD1222 dose. These receptors were taken from an adult who received the AZD1222 COVID-19 vaccine. The CDR3 runs from the conserved cysteine through the conserved F or W. The D gene is left open where the match is weak. Rows give clone size only sometimes, using once, few, many, or a class for an expanded clone.

TRBJ2-3	18	TRBD2	TRBV5-4	.	CASTRGGLAGFNTDTQYF	TGTGCCAGCACCCGGGGGGGGCTAGCGGGATTCAACACAGATACGCAGTATTTT
TRBJ2-7	11	.	TRBV12-3/TRBV12-4	.	CASSSAYEQYF	TGTGCCAGCAGTTCCGCCTACGAGCAGTACTTC
TRBJ1-1	13	.	TRBV24-1	.	CATSAPWGGEAFF	TGTGCCACCAGTGCCCCGTGGGGGGGGGAAGCTTTCTTT
TRBJ2-5	14	.	TRBV3-1/TRBV3-2	.	CASSQDLQQETQYF	TGTGCCAGCAGCCAAGATTTGCAACAAGAGACCCAGTACTTC
TRBJ2-1	16	TRBD1	TRBV11-2	.	CASRTGFGPSPHEQFF	TGTGCCAGCAGGACAGGGTTCGGGCCGAGCCCCCATGAGCAGTTCTTC
TRBJ2-1	16	TRBD2	TRBV5-1	.	CASSNRGTSAGNEQFF	TGCGCCAGCAGCAACCGCGGGACTAGCGCAGGCAATGAGCAGTTCTTC
TRBJ2-7	15	.	TRBV14	.	CASSHGEGSRNEQYF	TGTGCCAGCAGCCACGGGGAAGGTTCGAGGAACGAGCAGTACTTC
TRBJ1-2	12	.	TRBV28	.	CASSLLGDGYTF	TGTGCCAGCAGTTTACTGGGAGATGGCTACACCTTC
TRBJ2-7	15	TRBD2	TRBV4-2	once	CASSPGTSDPYEQYF	TGTGCCAGCAGCCCCGGGACTAGCGACCCCTACGAGCAGTACTTC
TRBJ1-2	16	.	TRBV30	.	CAWREVGRVPDYGYTF	TGTGCCTGGAGAGAAGTGGGAAGGGTTCCCGACTATGGCTACACCTTC
TRBJ2-3	17	TRBD2	TRBV24-1	.	CATSDRLAGDRTDTQYF	TGTGCCACCAGTGATCGACTAGCGGGGGACCGAACAGATACGCAGTATTTT
TRBJ1-6	17	TRBD1	TRBV30	.	CACSDRGQSSYNSPLHF	TGTGCCTGCTCGGACAGGGGGCAGAGCTCCTATAATTCACCCCTCCACTTT
TRBJ1-4	15	.	TRBV4-2	.	CASSQDRGFNEKLFF	TGTGCCAGCAGCCAAGACCGGGGGTTTAATGAAAAACTGTTTTTT
TRBJ2-7	13	TRBD1	TRBV5-6	.	CASSLQGAREQYF	TGTGCCAGCAGCTTGCAGGGGGCGAGGGAGCAGTACTTC
TRBJ2-4	15	.	TRBV19	.	CARSYGIPAKNIQYF	TGTGCCAGATCCTACGGAATCCCAGCCAAAAACATTCAGTACTTC
TRBJ2-7	14	.	TRBV3-1/TRBV3-2	few	CASSRASSSYEQYF	TGTGCCAGCAGCCGTGCTTCTAGCTCCTACGAGCAGTACTTC
TRBJ2-7	14	.	TRBV5-1	.	CASSLDTGFYEQYF	TGCGCCAGCAGCTTGGACACAGGGTTCTACGAGCAGTACTTC
TRBJ2-1	17	TRBD2	TRBV4-2	.	CASSQEVAGGPMGEQFF	TGTGCCAGCAGCCAAGAGGTGGCGGGGGGGCCAATGGGTGAGCAGTTCTTC
TRBJ2-1	15	.	TRBV18	.	CASSISGSSYNEQFF	TGTGCCAGCTCGATTTCAGGGAGCTCCTACAATGAGCAGTTCTTC
TRBJ2-2	17	TRBD1	TRBV2	.	CASRALRTGVNTGELFF	TGTGCCAGCAGGGCCTTAAGGACAGGGGTTAACACCGGGGAGCTGTTTTTT
TRBJ2-3	17	.	TRBV5-1	.	CASSLALIGLGTDTQYF	TGCGCCAGCAGCTTGGCCTTGATAGGGTTAGGCACAGATACGCAGTATTTT
TRBJ1-1	15	.	TRBV6-1	.	CASRSVQPMNTEAFF	TGTGCCAGCAGGAGTGTTCAGCCCATGAACACTGAAGCTTTCTTT
TRBJ2-3	16	TRBD1	TRBV2	.	CATPTTGGGVTDTQYF	TGTGCCACCCCTACTACAGGGGGCGGTGTTACAGATACGCAGTATTTT
TRBJ2-7	18	TRBD2	TRBV15	.	CATSRDSSGGGYPYEQYF	TGTGCCACCAGCAGAGACTCTAGCGGGGGGGGTTACCCCTACGAGCAGTACTTC
TRBJ1-5	16	.	TRBV19	few	CASSIGWRQSYQPQHF	TGTGCCAGTAGTATAGGATGGCGACAGAGTTATCAGCCCCAGCATTTT
TRBJ1-5	14	.	TRBV5-1	few	CASSPDYSNQPQHF	TGCGCCAGCAGCCCTGATTATAGCAATCAGCCCCAGCATTTT
TRBJ2-3	14	.	TRBV9	.	CASSGRGVVDTQYF	TGTGCCAGCAGCGGTAGGGGGGTCGTAGATACGCAGTATTTT
TRBJ2-3	16	.	TRBV5-3	.	CARSPPGRLSTDTQYF	TGTGCCAGAAGCCCGCCGGGGCGTTTGAGCACAGATACGCAGTATTTT
TRBJ1-4	12	.	TRBV14	.	CASSQDREKLFF	TGTGCCAGCAGCCAAGATCGTGAAAAACTGTTTTTT
TRBJ1-2	14	TRBD1	TRBV7-2	.	CASSPPRTGYGYTF	TGTGCCAGCAGCCCCCCCCGGACAGGCTATGGCTACACCTTC
TRBJ2-2	14	TRBD1	TRBV7-9	.	CASSREGAAGELFF	TGTGCCAGCAGCCGCGAGGGGGCGGCCGGGGAGCTGTTTTTT
TRBJ2-2	15	TRBD2	TRBV19	.	CASSRGTSGSGELFF	TGTGCCAGTAGTCGCGGGACTAGCGGGAGTGGGGAGCTGTTTTTT
TRBJ1-3	16	.	TRBV5-5	.	CASSPRHLQGGNTIYF	TGTGCCAGCAGCCCAAGGCACCTCCAGGGTGGAAACACCATATATTTT
TRBJ1-4	13	.	TRBV18	.	CASSTGNNEKLFF	TGTGCCAGCTCAACCGGGAATAATGAAAAACTGTTTTTT
TRBJ2-5	18	TRBD2	TRBV11-2	.	CASSPLLAGGPGQETQYF	TGTGCCAGCAGCCCTTTACTAGCGGGGGGGCCGGGCCAAGAGACCCAGTACTTC
TRBJ2-2	14	.	TRBV10-1	.	CASARKRLDGELFF	TGCGCCAGCGCGCGCAAGCGATTGGACGGGGAGCTGTTTTTT
TRBJ1-2	16	.	TRBV6-1	.	CASSGVSPRAFDGYTF	TGTGCCAGCAGTGGTGTCTCCCCGAGGGCCTTCGATGGCTACACCTTC
TRBJ2-6	15	.	TRBV9	.	CASSVSGSGANVLTF	TGTGCCAGCAGCGTATCCGGCTCTGGGGCCAACGTCCTGACTTTC
TRBJ2-7	20	.	TRBV1	.	CTSSQPGGPKLAGGAYEQYF	TGCACCAGCAGCCAACCCGGGGGCCCTAAGCTAGCGGGGGGCGCCTACGAGCAGTACTTC
TRBJ2-2	14	.	TRBV7-9	.	CASSLQGTFGELFF	TGTGCCAGCAGCTTGCAGGGGACCTTCGGGGAGCTGTTTTTT
TRBJ2-2	16	.	TRBV9	.	CASSPRQGFVPGELFF	TGTGCCAGCAGCCCACGTCAGGGGTTTGTCCCCGGGGAGCTGTTTTTT
TRBJ1-3	15	.	TRBV3-1/TRBV3-2	.	CASSQDRENGNTIYF	TGTGCCAGCAGCCAAGACAGGGAGAACGGAAACACCATATATTTT
TRBJ1-2	14	.	TRBV7-8	.	CASSLERSKYGYTF	TGTGCCAGCAGCTTAGAGAGGTCCAAGTATGGCTACACCTTC
TRBJ2-4	17	TRBD1	TRBV5-8	.	CASSLGDRGLGKNIQYF	TGTGCCAGCAGCTTGGGGGACAGGGGTTTGGGCAAAAACATTCAGTACTTC
TRBJ2-3	14	TRBD1	TRBV15	.	CATSTPGQTDTQYF	TGTGCCACCAGCACCCCGGGACAGACAGATACGCAGTATTTT
TRBJ1-3	16	.	TRBV5-6	.	CASSLGQPLPGNTIYF	TGTGCCAGCAGCTTGGGACAGCCTCTCCCTGGAAACACCATATATTTT
TRBJ1-3	14	.	TRBV29-1	.	CSVEEGLAGNTIYF	TGCAGCGTCGAAGAGGGCCTCGCTGGAAACACCATATATTTT
TRBJ1-5	15	TRBD1	TRBV6-5	.	CASSSDRGSNQPQHF	TGTGCCAGCAGTTCGGACAGGGGAAGCAATCAGCCCCAGCATTTT
TRBJ1-1	14	.	TRBV11-3	once	CASSFGGDNTEAFF	TGTGCCAGCAGCTTCGGGGGGGATAACACTGAAGCTTTCTTT
TRBJ2-2	14	.	TRBV28	once	CASSSVGNTGELFF	TGTGCCAGCAGTTCTGTGGGGAACACCGGGGAGCTGTTTTTT
TRBJ1-5	15	.	TRBV7-9	.	CASSTGTVSNQPQHF	TGTGCCAGCAGCACCGGGACGGTGAGCAATCAGCCCCAGCATTTT
TRBJ1-2	13	TRBD1	TRBV29-1	.	CSAEGQGAPGYTF	TGCAGCGCCGAGGGACAGGGGGCTCCTGGCTACACCTTC
TRBJ2-7	15	.	TRBV3-1/TRBV3-2	.	CASSQGGLGSYEQYF	TGTGCCAGCAGCCAAGGGGGCCTGGGCTCCTACGAGCAGTACTTC
TRBJ2-5	12	.	TRBV24-1	.	CATSDSAETQYF	TGTGCCACCAGTGATTCGGCGGAGACCCAGTACTTC
TRBJ1-1	11	.	TRBV6-5	.	CASKGYDEAFF	TGTGCCAGCAAGGGTTATGATGAAGCTTTCTTT